The sequence of this T cell receptor beta chain was determined in a study of patients and donors after allogeneic stem cell transplantation. TCRdb ran MiXCR on the RT-PCR reads and lists one entry per CDR3 protein. Among approximately 200,000 distinct CDR3 sequences listed, around two fifths were seen once. V was shortened by 4 bases and J by 5 bases, with 11 bases between the two germline ends. The V gene's germline CDR1 is MDHEN and CDR2 SYDVKM. CDR3 size: 13 residues. The genes are TRBV28 and TRBJ2-5; a weak D match, TRBD1 (5 bases). The sequencing input was blood, either unsorted or a sorted T cell fraction (not recorded which). This clonotype was obtained from a human donor who was either an allogeneic HSCT recipient or a stem cell or donor lymphocyte infusion donor (not recorded which). It is not recorded whose cells these are; they may come from a transplant donor. CDR3 region: CASSSVGRETQYF. The CDR3 region has the DNA TGTGCCAGCAGTTCGGTGGGGCGTGAGACCCAGTACTTC. The whole variable domain, filled in from reference TRBV28 and TRBJ2-5, reads DVKVTQSSRYLVKRTGEKVFLECVQDMDHENMFWYRQDPGLGLRLIYFSYDVKMKEKGDIPEGYSVSREKKERFSLILESASTNQTSMYLCASSSVGRETQYFGPGTRLLVL.